One and the same sample provided the 6 T cell receptor beta chains below, sequenced in a study of shared clonotypes between healthy human individuals. Only in-frame clones appear in the TCRdb table, and some are missing; sequencing was by immunoSEQ multiplex PCR. This repertoire shows fewer than 2.5 million clones, 80% to 95% found once; its top ten account for 0.36%. The sample was naive CD4+ T cells from PBMCs. Regarding subset: CD45RA+ positively selected. The receptors stem from a man between 18 and 35 years old in good health. Some clones in this sample may be carry-over from other donors' samples.

The V gene is TRBV2, the J gene TRBJ2-2, with 7 bases aligning to TRBD2. Germline values: CDR1 SNHLY, CDR2 FYNNEI. The CDR3 has 14 residues. The V gene end was trimmed by 7 bases and the J gene end by 6 bases; junction bases not matched to a gene: 8. CDR3 in DNA: TGTGCCAGCATGGGTACCGGGGGGTCCGGGGAGCTGTTTTTT. Residues: CASMGTGGSGELFF.

This clone was seen only once. This sequence joins TRBV5-1 and TRBJ2-1; TRBD1 agrees at 8 bases. CDR3 size: 19 residues. Looked up from germline, CDR1 is SGHRS and CDR2 is YFSETQ. With 0 bases clipped from V and 12 bases from J, the junction kept 23 bases outside the gene matches. CDR3 sequence (DNA): TGCGCCAGCAGCTTGGGAACGTTGGGTTCAGGGGGCAACGGATTATTGCAGTTCTTC. It codes for CASSLGTLGSGGNGLLQFF.

The chain links TRBV10-3 to TRBJ2-2, with 7 bases aligning to TRBD2. V trimming: 3 bases; J trimming: 5 bases; junction bases outside the gene matches: 6. The germline V gene encodes CDR1 ENHRY and CDR2 SYGVKD. This CDR3 spans 15 amino acids. Written as DNA, the CDR3 is TGTGCCATCAGTGATTCGAGGGAGGGGACCGGGGAGCTGTTTTTT. Translating it yields CAISDSREGTGELFF.

This chain joins TRBV7-3 and TRBJ1-5; D not certain. V was cut by 5 bases and J by 3 bases, with 14 bases left in between. CDR1 and CDR2 (germline): SGHTA, FQGTGA. The CDR3 is 15 amino acids. The CDR3 DNA follows: TGTGCCAGCAGCCCAGCCGGGGTCTCCAATCAGCCCCAGCATTTT. It specifies CASSPAGVSNQPQHF. Full variable domain (missing parts from reference TRBV7-3 and TRBJ1-5): GAGVSQTPSNKVTEKGKYVELRCDPISGHTALYWYRQSLGQGPEFLIYFQGTGAADDSGLPNDRFFAVRPEGSVSTLKIQRTERGDSAVYLCASSPAGVSNQPQHFGDGTRLSIL.

The V gene is TRBV6-1, the J gene TRBJ2-3, with TRBD2 as a possible D gene (6 bases). CDR3 length: 14 residues. Looked up from germline, CDR1 is MNHNS and CDR2 is SASEGT. V shed 9 bases and J shed 2 bases, with 15 bases lying between them. The CDR3 DNA reads as TGTGCCAGTGTTCGGGACTTAATCACAGATACGCAGTATTTT. Protein: CASVRDLITDTQYF.

V usage is TRBV6-6 and J usage is TRBJ2-3; D remains unclear. Between the trimmed V and J ends, which lost 4 bases and 5 bases, there was a span of 13 bases. CDR3 size: 14 residues. The germline gives CDR1 MNHNY, CDR2 SVGAGI (reference sequence). The CDR3 region is CASSSYPSVDTQYF. CDR3 nucleotides: TGTGCCAGCAGTTCTTACCCGAGTGTAGATACGCAGTATTTT.